A single sample is the source of the 10 T cell receptor beta chains below, sequenced in a study of a mutant IDH1 vaccine in newly diagnosed glioma. This table comes from immunoSEQ multiplex PCR, and its TCRdb copy is limited to in-frame clones, with some not included. The sample records tens of thousands of clones, about 88% being singletons. Specified time point: week 47, end of study. A single vaccine dose contained 300 ug of mutant IDH1 20-mer peptide, and topical imiquimod was used with it. Antigen specificity for these receptors is unknown. Specimen: PBMCs, collected from a glioma patient whose treatment included an IDH1 peptide vaccine. These receptors were collected from a woman in her thirties with glioma. Some clones in this sample may be carry-over from other donors' samples.

V and J are TRBV5-4 and TRBJ2-3, with 10 bases matching TRBD2. The CDR3 loop spans 16 amino acids. Germline loops: CDR1 SGHNT, CDR2 YYREEE (reference sequence). V was pared by 4 bases and J by 4 bases, with 9 bases of the junction left unmatched. The CDR3, as DNA: TGTGCCAGCAGCAACCCCGGGACTAGCGCCGCAGATACGCAGTATTTT. This translates into CASSNPGTSAADTQYF.

This clone was observed a single time. The chain recombines TRBV28 with TRBJ2-2; either TRBD1 or TRBD2 may supply D (5 bases each). V was shortened by 7 bases and J by 8 bases, with 17 bases between the two germline ends. Germline V lookup: CDR1 MDHEN, CDR2 SYDVKM. The CDR3 totals 14 residues. This CDR3 is CASIEGFGEGELFF. The CDR3 nucleotides are TGTGCCAGCATCGAGGGGTTTGGGGAGGGGGAGCTGTTTTTT.

The rearrangement links TRBV28 to TRBJ1-2; 9 nucleotides agree with TRBD1. V shed 4 bases, J shed 1 base, and the junction held 10 bases outside the gene matches. The CDR3 runs 17 residues. Germline CDR1 reads MDHEN; CDR2 reads SYDVKM. CDR3 nucleotide sequence: TGTGCCAGCAGTTCGGACGGGACAGGGCCCTTTAACTATGGCTACACCTTC. It codes for CASSSDGTGPFNYGYTF.

The chain couples TRBV11-2 to TRBJ2-7; 14 nucleotides line up with TRBD2. This CDR3 contains 13 residues. The trim removed 11 bases at V and 6 bases at J, leaving 6 bases unmatched. Germline CDR1 and CDR2: SGHAT and FQNNGV. In DNA form, the CDR3 reads TGTGCCGCCGGACTAGCGGGAGGTAGCGAGCAGTACTTC. This codes for CAAGLAGGSEQYF.

This chain connects TRBV6-1 to TRBJ2-3; 9 nucleotides align to TRBD2. Germline lookup yields CDR1 MNHNS and CDR2 SASEGT. The CDR3 is 14 residues long. V lost 7 bases to trimming and J lost 4 bases; unmatched junction nucleotides: 6. The CDR3 sequence: CASNEAGGSDTQYF. The CDR3 coding sequence is TGTGCCAGCAACGAAGCGGGAGGCTCAGATACGCAGTATTTT.

This chain uses TRBV2 with TRBJ2-3; 8 nucleotides line up with TRBD1. CDR1 SNHLY and CDR2 FYNNEI come from the germline V gene. J lost 2 bases, V lost 1 base, and 2 bases had no gene match. CDR3 length: 15 amino acids. The CDR3 region has the DNA TGTGCCAGCAGTGAAGGACAGGGGTACACAGATACGCAGTATTTT. Encoded protein: CASSEGQGYTDTQYF.

The V and J genes are TRBV5-8 and TRBJ1-1, with 8 bases aligning to TRBD1. Germline V gives CDR1 SGHTS, CDR2 YDEGEE. This CDR3 is built from 14 residues. V gave up 4 bases and J gave up 4 bases; unmatched junction bases: 6. CDR3 DNA sequence: TGTGCCAGCAGCCCAGGGGGCTTAGTCACTGAAGCTTTCTTT. Protein: CASSPGGLVTEAFF.

This clone was seen more than once but under ten times. The chain combines TRBV25-1 with TRBJ1-1; TRBD1 agrees at 8 bases. From germline, CDR1 is MGHDK and CDR2 SYGVNS. The CDR3 is 16 amino acids. V lost 5 bases, J lost 10 bases, and 18 bases stayed unmatched. The DNA of the CDR3 is TGTGCCAGCAGTCTTCTTAAGACAGGGGACAAACCATTAGCTTTCTTT. Protein sequence: CASSLLKTGDKPLAFF.

CDR3 region: CASRDPGTTPYNEQFF. In DNA form, the CDR3 reads TGTGCCAGTCGCGACCCCGGGACTACCCCTTACAATGAGCAGTTCTTC. This chain links TRBV27 with TRBJ2-1, with TRBD2 matching over 7 bases. The CDR3 contains 16 residues. Germline CDR1 and CDR2: MNHEY and SMNVEV (reference sequence). V lost 9 bases, J lost 4 bases, and 15 bases stayed unmatched.

The V gene is TRBV2, the J gene TRBJ2-2; D could derive from TRBD1 or TRBD2 (5 bases each). Germline values: CDR1 SNHLY, CDR2 FYNNEI. There are 16 residues in the CDR3. V lost 3 bases and J 4 bases, leaving 15 bases between the germline ends. CDR3 protein: CASSDPGPVGTGELFF. The CDR3 DNA reads as TGTGCCAGCAGTGACCCGGGACCCGTGGGCACCGGGGAGCTGTTTTTT.